This T cell receptor (beta chain) was found in a study of shared clonotypes between healthy human individuals. Some clones are missing from TCRdb's copy, which holds only in-frame ones; the method was immunoSEQ multiplex PCR. The sample includes around 510,000 clones, about 96% seen only once; the top ten take 0.05% to 0.07%. Naive CD4+ cells were CD45RA-selected; the remaining cells were memory. The germline CDR1 and CDR2 sequences are SNHLY and FYNNEI. V was clipped by 1 base and J by 0 bases, with 4 bases between them. The CDR3 sequence is 14 residues long. The chain carries TRBV2 and TRBJ1-3; no definite D call. Material for sequencing was naive CD4+ T cells sorted from blood. Regarding subset: CD45RA+ positively selected. This sequence was found in a woman in her 30s in good health. CDR3 region: CASSEGTSGNTIYF. The DNA for the CDR3 is TGTGCCAGCAGTGAAGGCACCTCTGGAAACACCATATATTTT.